This entry describes one T cell receptor beta chain. The data originate from a study of early T cells in non-severe SARS-CoV-2 infection. TCRdb re-derived calls from the 5' RACE reads in MiXCR, one entry per CDR3 protein. The data contain roughly 66,000 distinct CDR3 sequences, 9.1% of them seen just once; the ten biggest clones take up roughly 3.2%. The CDR3 runs 16 residues. Germline assignment: CDR1 LNHNV and CDR2 YYDKDF (reference sequence). The V and J ends lost 0 bases and 0 bases respectively, with 6 bases between them. The sequence came from an adult who was a healthcare worker with PCR-confirmed SARS-CoV-2 infection or an uninfected control (not recorded which). The V and J genes are TRBV15 and TRBJ2-6, with no clear D. The source material was whole blood. The CDR3 region has the DNA TGTGCCACCAGCAGAGATGCGGTCTCTGGGGCCAACGTCCTGACTTTC. Translating gives CATSRDAVSGANVLTF.